The rows below give T cell receptor beta chains drawn from one sample of a study of blood T cell repertoires in COVID-19. The data were produced by immunoSEQ multiplex PCR, yet TCRdb's version contains in-frame clones alone and is incomplete. The data hold about 270,000 clones, with 83% observed a single time. Sequencing was done on a sample of peripheral blood. All receptors come from a woman in her forties or fifties who had recovered from COVID-19. Each CDR3 is given with its conserved first and last residue. The D gene is left open where the match is weak. Some rows mark clone size as missing; the rest say once, few, many or name a class of expanded clone.

CDR3 length: 15; D gene: TRBD2; J gene: TRBJ2-7; V gene: TRBV6-6; clone size: few; CDR3 protein: CASSAGTRGDMEQYF; CDR3 DNA: TGTGCCAGCTCAGCCGGGACTAGGGGGGACATGGAGCAGTACTTC
CDR3 length: 15; D gene: TRBD1; J gene: TRBJ2-1; V gene: TRBV27; clone size: -; CDR3 protein: CASSLGQGRYNEQFF; CDR3 DNA: TGTGCCAGCAGCCTGGGACAGGGGCGATACAATGAGCAGTTCTTC
CDR3 length: 14; D gene: -; J gene: TRBJ1-1; V gene: TRBV27; clone size: -; CDR3 protein: CASSNRVVGSEAFF; CDR3 DNA: TGTGCCAGCAGTAACAGGGTTGTAGGATCTGAAGCTTTCTTT
CDR3 length: 15; D gene: TRBD2; J gene: TRBJ2-3; V gene: TRBV11-2; clone size: -; CDR3 protein: CASSSPGREWGTQYF; CDR3 DNA: TGTGCCAGCAGCTCCCCGGGGCGGGAGTGGGGTACGCAGTATTTT
CDR3 length: 17; D gene: TRBD2; J gene: TRBJ2-5; V gene: TRBV6-2/TRBV6-3; clone size: once; CDR3 protein: CASSTRAGTRAEETQYF; CDR3 DNA: TGTGCCAGCAGCACCCGCGCCGGGACTAGAGCCGAAGAGACCCAGTACTTC
CDR3 length: 15; D gene: TRBD1; J gene: TRBJ2-7; V gene: TRBV7-3; clone size: -; CDR3 protein: CASSLVGQGVYEQYF; CDR3 DNA: TGTGCCAGCAGCCTCGTGGGACAGGGGGTCTACGAGCAGTACTTC
CDR3 length: 17; D gene: -; J gene: TRBJ1-2; V gene: TRBV5-4; clone size: few; CDR3 protein: CASSPKGDSLGAYGYTF; CDR3 DNA: TGTGCCAGCAGCCCGAAGGGGGATTCCCTCGGGGCCTATGGCTACACCTTC
CDR3 length: 14; D gene: TRBD1; J gene: TRBJ1-1; V gene: TRBV5-4; clone size: once; CDR3 protein: CASSTRDRDTEAFF; CDR3 DNA: TGTGCCAGCAGCACCCGGGACAGAGACACTGAAGCTTTCTTT
CDR3 length: 13; D gene: TRBD2; J gene: TRBJ2-1; V gene: TRBV6-2/TRBV6-3; clone size: -; CDR3 protein: CASSGGLALEQFF; CDR3 DNA: TGTGCCAGCAGTGGGGGACTAGCTCTTGAGCAGTTCTTC
CDR3 length: 15; D gene: -; J gene: TRBJ2-2; V gene: TRBV7-3; clone size: -; CDR3 protein: CASSPGAQNTGELFF; CDR3 DNA: TGTGCCAGCAGCCCAGGGGCGCAAAACACCGGGGAGCTGTTTTTT
CDR3 length: 13; D gene: TRBD1; J gene: TRBJ2-1; V gene: TRBV28; clone size: -; CDR3 protein: CASSLQGAGRYIF; CDR3 DNA: TGTGCCAGCAGTTTACAGGGGGCCGGCCGATATATCTTC
CDR3 length: 13; D gene: -; J gene: TRBJ1-5; V gene: TRBV19; clone size: -; CDR3 protein: CASNQGLRQPQHF; CDR3 DNA: TGTGCCAGTAATCAGGGGCTGCGTCAGCCCCAGCATTTT
CDR3 length: 16; D gene: TRBD2; J gene: TRBJ2-1; V gene: TRBV18; clone size: -; CDR3 protein: CASSPPGTSGINEQFF; CDR3 DNA: TGTGCCAGCTCACCACCGGGGACTAGCGGGATCAATGAGCAGTTCTTC
CDR3 length: 13; D gene: TRBD1; J gene: TRBJ2-7; V gene: TRBV28; clone size: once; CDR3 protein: CASSSNRGWEQYF; CDR3 DNA: TGTGCCAGCAGTTCGAACAGGGGATGGGAGCAGTACTTC
CDR3 length: 14; D gene: TRBD1; J gene: TRBJ1-2; V gene: TRBV19; clone size: -; CDR3 protein: CASSLWTGDYGYTF; CDR3 DNA: TGTGCCAGTAGTCTCTGGACAGGGGACTATGGCTACACCTTC
CDR3 length: 14; D gene: TRBD2; J gene: TRBJ2-7; V gene: TRBV7-2; clone size: -; CDR3 protein: CASSLAAGGYEQYF; CDR3 DNA: TGTGCCAGCAGCCTAGCGGCGGGGGGGTACGAGCAGTACTTC
CDR3 length: 21; D gene: TRBD2; J gene: TRBJ2-1; V gene: TRBV28; clone size: -; CDR3 protein: CASSSYDSGLAGRARVYEQFF; CDR3 DNA: TGTGCCAGCAGTTCATACGACTCGGGACTAGCGGGAAGGGCTAGGGTATATGAGCAGTTCTTC
CDR3 length: 13; D gene: -; J gene: TRBJ2-7; V gene: TRBV27; clone size: -; CDR3 protein: CASSRDITYEQYF; CDR3 DNA: TGTGCCAGCAGCCGAGACATCACCTACGAGCAGTACTTC
CDR3 length: 16; D gene: TRBD2; J gene: TRBJ2-7; V gene: TRBV28; clone size: few; CDR3 protein: CASISMTSGEVYEQYF; CDR3 DNA: TGTGCCAGCATTTCAATGACTAGCGGGGAGGTCTACGAGCAGTACTTC
CDR3 length: 15; D gene: -; J gene: TRBJ1-4; V gene: TRBV5-1; clone size: -; CDR3 protein: CASRDIYSPVEKLFF; CDR3 DNA: TGCGCCAGCAGGGACATCTACTCCCCTGTTGAAAAACTGTTTTTT
CDR3 length: 19; D gene: -; J gene: TRBJ2-7; V gene: TRBV28; clone size: -; CDR3 protein: CASSPELLKQEGHSYEQYF; CDR3 DNA: TGTGCCAGCAGTCCTGAACTGCTGAAACAGGAGGGGCACTCCTACGAGCAGTACTTC
CDR3 length: 11; D gene: -; J gene: TRBJ1-5; V gene: TRBV28; clone size: once; CDR3 protein: CASGGGRAQHF; CDR3 DNA: TGTGCCAGCGGAGGAGGGAGGGCCCAGCATTTT
CDR3 length: 13; D gene: TRBD1; J gene: TRBJ1-1; V gene: TRBV10-3; clone size: -; CDR3 protein: CAIRESDRVGAFF; CDR3 DNA: TGTGCCATCAGGGAAAGTGACAGGGTCGGGGCTTTCTTT
CDR3 length: 12; D gene: -; J gene: TRBJ1-2; V gene: TRBV28; clone size: -; CDR3 protein: CASSRLAVGAFF; CDR3 DNA: TGTGCCAGCAGTCGCCTCGCCGTGGGGGCATTCTTC
CDR3 length: 13; D gene: TRBD1; J gene: TRBJ1-1; V gene: TRBV2; clone size: -; CDR3 protein: CASIRTGDTEAFF; CDR3 DNA: TGTGCCAGCATTCGGACAGGGGATACTGAAGCTTTCTTT
CDR3 length: 14; D gene: -; J gene: TRBJ1-2; V gene: TRBV29-1; clone size: -; CDR3 protein: CSALVGGELYGYTF; CDR3 DNA: TGCAGCGCCTTGGTGGGGGGAGAACTCTATGGCTACACCTTC
CDR3 length: 15; D gene: TRBD2; J gene: TRBJ2-3; V gene: TRBV3-1/TRBV3-2; clone size: -; CDR3 protein: CASSWTTGGPPTQYF; CDR3 DNA: TGTGCCAGCAGCTGGACAACGGGGGGGCCCCCTACGCAGTATTTT